The rows below give T cell receptor beta chains drawn from one sample of a study of T cells in Graves' hyperthyroidism and ophthalmopathy. TCRdb passed the multiplex PCR reads through MiXCR, listing each CDR3 protein once. The sample lists more than 350,000 distinct CDR3 sequences; about 16% were seen once. Input material: blood. The receptors originated from a woman in her thirties with Graves' hyperthyroidism. The CDR3 runs from the conserved cysteine through the conserved F or W. Fields, in order: clone size, J gene, D gene, V gene, CDR3 DNA, CDR3 protein. D genes are given only for firm matches. Rows may omit the clone size; those that give it use once, few, many or a size class.

>few|TRBJ1-1|.|TRBV20-1
TGCAGTGCCCCGGGCCCTTCCAACACTGAAGCTTTCTTT
CSAPGPSNTEAFF
>many|TRBJ1-2|.|TRBV15
TGTGCCACCAGCAGTGACCCAGGATATGGCTACACCTTC
CATSSDPGYGYTF
>.|TRBJ2-3|.|TRBV15
TGTGCCACCAGCAGAGATGGGGCTAGCGACACAGATACGCAGTATTTT
CATSRDGASDTDTQYF
>few|TRBJ2-5|.|TRBV12-3/TRBV12-4
TGTGCCAGCAGTTTTAACAGGGAGACCCAGTACTTC
CASSFNRETQYF
>.|TRBJ2-3|TRBD2|TRBV5-1
TGCGCCAGCAGCTATGGACTAGCGGGAGGGCGCATAGATACGCAGTATTTT
CASSYGLAGGRIDTQYF
>few|TRBJ2-1|.|TRBV11-2
TGTGCCAGCAGCCCGGGCCTCGTGCAGTTCTTC
CASSPGLVQFF
>.|TRBJ2-5|TRBD1|TRBV29-1
TGCAGCGCCCAGGACAGGGGGGAGACCCAGTACTTC
CSAQDRGETQYF
>few|TRBJ1-6|.|TRBV30
TGTGCCTGGAGTACCCCGGGACACTATAATTCACCCCTCCACTTT
CAWSTPGHYNSPLHF
>.|TRBJ1-4|.|TRBV12-3/TRBV12-4
TGTGCCAGCAGTCCCGGGACACAAAAACTGTTTTTT
CASSPGTQKLFF
>.|TRBJ2-5|.|TRBV10-3
TGTGCCATCAGTGAGTCTGTGTCCGACCAAGAGACCCAGTACTTC
CAISESVSDQETQYF
>.|TRBJ1-1|.|TRBV5-1
TGCGCCAGCAGCCTTACCAGCGCGACCACTGAAGCTTTCTTT
CASSLTSATTEAFF
>many|TRBJ2-5|.|TRBV20-1
TGCAGTGCTAGAGATTTGGGGGAGACCCAGTACTTC
CSARDLGETQYF
>many|TRBJ2-7|TRBD2|TRBV13
TGTGCCAGCAGCCCCCTGGGGCTAGCGGGACGGTACGAGCAGTACTTC
CASSPLGLAGRYEQYF
>many|TRBJ2-5|TRBD1|TRBV16
TGTGCCAGCAGCCCCCGGACAGGGGGAGAAGAGACCCAGTACTTC
CASSPRTGGEETQYF
>many|TRBJ2-5|.|TRBV6-2/TRBV6-3
TGTGCCAGCAGTCCATTGGGGGCTCTTGAGACCCAGTACTTC
CASSPLGALETQYF
>few|TRBJ2-3|.|TRBV6-2/TRBV6-3
TGTGCCAGTGATCGGCGGGTTAGCACAGATACGCAGTATTTT
CASDRRVSTDTQYF
>few|TRBJ2-2|TRBD2|TRBV12-3/TRBV12-4
TGTGCCATCCGAAATAGCGGGGGGTCGGGGGAGCTGTTTTTT
CAIRNSGGSGELFF
>.|TRBJ2-4|.|TRBV6-2/TRBV6-3
TGTGCCAGCAGTTACGACGTTCGATCTCAGGGCTCTATAGCCAAAAACATTCAGTACTTC
CASSYDVRSQGSIAKNIQYF
>.|TRBJ2-3|.|TRBV19
TGTGCCAGTAACCTAAGCGGGCGCCGTGGGGATACGCAGTATTTT
CASNLSGRRGDTQYF
>few|TRBJ1-3|.|TRBV19
TGTGCCAGTACGGATCAGGGCACCATATATTTT
CASTDQGTIYF
>.|TRBJ2-7|.|TRBV14
TGTGCCAGCAGCCAAAGACTTTCTTTGTACGAGCAGTACTTC
CASSQRLSLYEQYF
>.|TRBJ2-3|TRBD2|TRBV9
TGTGCCAGCAGCGACAGACTAGCCGGAATTGATACGCAGTATTTT
CASSDRLAGIDTQYF
>few|TRBJ2-1|.|TRBV27
TGTGCCAGCCGACGGCTGGGGTACAATGAGCAGTTCTTC
CASRRLGYNEQFF
>many|TRBJ2-5|TRBD1|TRBV28
TGTGCCAGCAGTTTCCCAGGGGGCTTTGAGACCCAGTACTTC
CASSFPGGFETQYF
>.|TRBJ2-1|.|TRBV19
TGTGCCAGTAGGTCCGGACCAGAGCAGTTCTTC
CASRSGPEQFF
>many|TRBJ1-1|.|TRBV3-1
TGTGCCAGCAACCAAGAGTCCAGGCCGAACACTGAAGCTTTCTTT
CASNQESRPNTEAFF
>few|TRBJ2-1|.|TRBV3-1
TGTGCCAGCAGTCACGGGCGGGTAGGCAATGAGCAGTTCTTC
CASSHGRVGNEQFF
>few|TRBJ1-6|.|TRBV19
TGTGCCAGTAGTAACTCTGACAGCTCCTATAATTCACCCCTCCACTTT
CASSNSDSSYNSPLHF
>many|TRBJ1-6|.|TRBV5-1
TGCGCCAGCAGCTTGGTCGGGACGGCCAATAATTCACCCCTCCACTTT
CASSLVGTANNSPLHF
>few|TRBJ2-5|TRBD1|TRBV9
TGTGCCAGCACCCCTACAGGGGTCGGGCAGACCCAGTACTTC
CASTPTGVGQTQYF
>many|TRBJ2-7|.|TRBV20-1
TGCAGTGCTGACAACCCCCGCTCCTACGAGCAGTACTTC
CSADNPRSYEQYF
>.|TRBJ2-5|TRBD1|TRBV29-1
TGCAGCGTTGATATACAGGGGGAGACCCAGTACTTC
CSVDIQGETQYF
>.|TRBJ2-5|.|TRBV20-1
TGCAGTGCTAGAGATGAACAGGGCCAAGAGACCCAGTACTTC
CSARDEQGQETQYF
>.|TRBJ2-7|TRBD1|TRBV5-1
TGCGCCAGCAGGACAGGGGACCTTTTATCCTACGAGCAGTACTTC
CASRTGDLLSYEQYF
>many|TRBJ2-3|.|TRBV4-1
TGCGCCAGCAGCCAAAGAAGCACAGATACGCAGTATTTT
CASSQRSTDTQYF
>many|TRBJ1-3|.|TRBV30
TGTGCCTGGAGTGTAGGTGGAAACACCATATATTTT
CAWSVGGNTIYF
>many|TRBJ2-5|.|TRBV24-1
TGTGCCACCAGTGATCCGCGGGAGACCCAGTACTTC
CATSDPRETQYF
>many|TRBJ1-5|.|TRBV2
TGTGCCAGCGTCAGGGGTTCTGATCAGCCCCAGCATTTT
CASVRGSDQPQHF
>few|TRBJ2-3|.|TRBV20-1
TGCAGTGCTTCCTACGGAGATACGCAGTATTTT
CSASYGDTQYF
>many|TRBJ2-1|TRBD1|TRBV28
TGTGCCAGCAGTCCACCGGGACAGGGGGCAGTTGCGTTCTTC
CASSPPGQGAVAFF
>few|TRBJ2-7|TRBD1|TRBV18
TGTGCCAGCTCACCACCGACAGGGATCGAGCAGTACTTC
CASSPPTGIEQYF
>many|TRBJ1-1|.|TRBV18
TGTGCCAGCTCACCACCTCCCGGTTCCAGGTTCACTGAAGCTTTCTTT
CASSPPPGSRFTEAFF